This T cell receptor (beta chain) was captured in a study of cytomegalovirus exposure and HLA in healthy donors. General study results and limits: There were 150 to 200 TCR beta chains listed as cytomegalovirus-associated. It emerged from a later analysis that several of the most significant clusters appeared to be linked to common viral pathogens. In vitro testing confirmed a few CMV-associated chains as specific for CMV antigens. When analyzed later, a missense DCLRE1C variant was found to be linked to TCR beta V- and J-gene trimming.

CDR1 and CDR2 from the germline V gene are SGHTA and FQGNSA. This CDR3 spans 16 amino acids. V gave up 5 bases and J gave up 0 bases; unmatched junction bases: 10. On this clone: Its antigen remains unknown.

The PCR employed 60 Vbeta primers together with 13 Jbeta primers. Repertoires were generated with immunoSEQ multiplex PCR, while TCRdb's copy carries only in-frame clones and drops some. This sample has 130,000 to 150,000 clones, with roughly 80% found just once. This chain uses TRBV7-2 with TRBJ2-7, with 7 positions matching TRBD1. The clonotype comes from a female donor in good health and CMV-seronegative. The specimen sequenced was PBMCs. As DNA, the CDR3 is TGTGCCAGCAGCCCCCAGGGGACAGTCGTCTCCTACGAGCAGTACTTC. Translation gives CASSPQGTVVSYEQYF.